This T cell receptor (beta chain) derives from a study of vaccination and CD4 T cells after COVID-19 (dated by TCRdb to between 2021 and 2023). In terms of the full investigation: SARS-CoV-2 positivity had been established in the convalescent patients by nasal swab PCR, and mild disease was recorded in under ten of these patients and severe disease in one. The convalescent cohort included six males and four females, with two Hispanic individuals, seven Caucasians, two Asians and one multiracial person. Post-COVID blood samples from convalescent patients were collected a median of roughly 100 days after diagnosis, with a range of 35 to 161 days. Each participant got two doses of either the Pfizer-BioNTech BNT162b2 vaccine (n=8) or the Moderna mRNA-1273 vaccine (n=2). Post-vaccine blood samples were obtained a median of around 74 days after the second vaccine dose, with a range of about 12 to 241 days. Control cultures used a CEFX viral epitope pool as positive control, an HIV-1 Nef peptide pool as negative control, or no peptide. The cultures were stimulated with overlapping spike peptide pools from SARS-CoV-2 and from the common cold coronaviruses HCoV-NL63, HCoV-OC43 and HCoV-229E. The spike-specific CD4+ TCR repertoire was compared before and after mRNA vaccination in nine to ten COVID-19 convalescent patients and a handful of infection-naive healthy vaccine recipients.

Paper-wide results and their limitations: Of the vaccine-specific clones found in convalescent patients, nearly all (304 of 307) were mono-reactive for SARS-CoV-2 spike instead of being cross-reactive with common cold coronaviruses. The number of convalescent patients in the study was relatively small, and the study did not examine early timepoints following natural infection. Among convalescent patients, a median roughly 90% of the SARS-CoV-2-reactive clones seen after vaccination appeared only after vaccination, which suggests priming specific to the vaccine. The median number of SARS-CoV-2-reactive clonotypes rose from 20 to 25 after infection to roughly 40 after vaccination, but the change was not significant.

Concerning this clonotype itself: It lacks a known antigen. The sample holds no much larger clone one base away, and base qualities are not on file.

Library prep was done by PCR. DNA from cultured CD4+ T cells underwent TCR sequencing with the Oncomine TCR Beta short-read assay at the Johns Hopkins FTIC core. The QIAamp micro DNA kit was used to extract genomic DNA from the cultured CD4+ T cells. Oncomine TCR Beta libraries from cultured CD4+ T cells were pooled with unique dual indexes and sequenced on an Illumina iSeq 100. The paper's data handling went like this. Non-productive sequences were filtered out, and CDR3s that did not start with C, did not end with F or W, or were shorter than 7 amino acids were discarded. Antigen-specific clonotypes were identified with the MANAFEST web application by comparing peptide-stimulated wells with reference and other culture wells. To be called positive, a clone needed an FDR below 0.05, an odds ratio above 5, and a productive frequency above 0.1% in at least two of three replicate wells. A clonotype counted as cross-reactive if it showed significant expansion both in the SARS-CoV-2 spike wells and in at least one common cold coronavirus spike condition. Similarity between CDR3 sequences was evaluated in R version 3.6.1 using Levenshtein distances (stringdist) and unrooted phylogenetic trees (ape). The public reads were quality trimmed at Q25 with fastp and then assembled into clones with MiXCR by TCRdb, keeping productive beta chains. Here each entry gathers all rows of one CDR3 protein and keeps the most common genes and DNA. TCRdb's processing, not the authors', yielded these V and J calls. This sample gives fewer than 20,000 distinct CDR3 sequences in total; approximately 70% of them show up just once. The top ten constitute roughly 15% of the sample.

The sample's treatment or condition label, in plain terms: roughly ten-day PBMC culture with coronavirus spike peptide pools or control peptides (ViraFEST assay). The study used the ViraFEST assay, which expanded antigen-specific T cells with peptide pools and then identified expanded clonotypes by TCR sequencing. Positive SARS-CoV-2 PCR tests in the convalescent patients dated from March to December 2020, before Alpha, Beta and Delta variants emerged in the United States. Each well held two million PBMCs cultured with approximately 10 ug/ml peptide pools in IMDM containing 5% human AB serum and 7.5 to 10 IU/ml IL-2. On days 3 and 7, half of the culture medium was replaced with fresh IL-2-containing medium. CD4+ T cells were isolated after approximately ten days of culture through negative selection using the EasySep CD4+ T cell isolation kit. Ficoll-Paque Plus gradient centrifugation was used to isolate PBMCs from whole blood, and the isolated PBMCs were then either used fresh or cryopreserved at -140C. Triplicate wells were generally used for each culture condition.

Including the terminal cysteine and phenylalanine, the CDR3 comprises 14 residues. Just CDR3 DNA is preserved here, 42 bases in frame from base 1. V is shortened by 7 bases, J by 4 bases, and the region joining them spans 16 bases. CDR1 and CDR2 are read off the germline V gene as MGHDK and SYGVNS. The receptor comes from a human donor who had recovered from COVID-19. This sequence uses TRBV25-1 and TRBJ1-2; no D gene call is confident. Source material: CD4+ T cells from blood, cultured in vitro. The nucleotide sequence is TGTGCCAGCACCTCTAGCGGCAGGAGCTATGGCTACACCTTC. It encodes CASTSSGRSYGYTF.